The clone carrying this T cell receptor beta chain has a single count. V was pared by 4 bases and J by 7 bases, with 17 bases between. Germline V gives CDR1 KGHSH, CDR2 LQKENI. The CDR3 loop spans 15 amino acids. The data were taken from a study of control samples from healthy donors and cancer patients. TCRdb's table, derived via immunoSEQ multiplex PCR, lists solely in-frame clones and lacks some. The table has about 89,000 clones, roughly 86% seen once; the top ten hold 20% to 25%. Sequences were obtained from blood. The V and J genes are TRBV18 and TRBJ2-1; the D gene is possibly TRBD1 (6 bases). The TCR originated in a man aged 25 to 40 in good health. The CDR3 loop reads CASSQLQGGRNEQFF. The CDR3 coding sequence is TGTGCCAGCTCACAGCTACAAGGGGGACGGAATGAGCAGTTCTTC. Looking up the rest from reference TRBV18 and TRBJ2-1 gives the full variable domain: NAGVMQNPRHLVRRRGQEARLRCSPMKGHSHVYWYRQLPEEGLKFMVYLQKENIIDESGMPKERFSAEFPKEGPSILRIQQVVRGDSAAYFCASSQLQGGRNEQFFGPGTRLTVL.